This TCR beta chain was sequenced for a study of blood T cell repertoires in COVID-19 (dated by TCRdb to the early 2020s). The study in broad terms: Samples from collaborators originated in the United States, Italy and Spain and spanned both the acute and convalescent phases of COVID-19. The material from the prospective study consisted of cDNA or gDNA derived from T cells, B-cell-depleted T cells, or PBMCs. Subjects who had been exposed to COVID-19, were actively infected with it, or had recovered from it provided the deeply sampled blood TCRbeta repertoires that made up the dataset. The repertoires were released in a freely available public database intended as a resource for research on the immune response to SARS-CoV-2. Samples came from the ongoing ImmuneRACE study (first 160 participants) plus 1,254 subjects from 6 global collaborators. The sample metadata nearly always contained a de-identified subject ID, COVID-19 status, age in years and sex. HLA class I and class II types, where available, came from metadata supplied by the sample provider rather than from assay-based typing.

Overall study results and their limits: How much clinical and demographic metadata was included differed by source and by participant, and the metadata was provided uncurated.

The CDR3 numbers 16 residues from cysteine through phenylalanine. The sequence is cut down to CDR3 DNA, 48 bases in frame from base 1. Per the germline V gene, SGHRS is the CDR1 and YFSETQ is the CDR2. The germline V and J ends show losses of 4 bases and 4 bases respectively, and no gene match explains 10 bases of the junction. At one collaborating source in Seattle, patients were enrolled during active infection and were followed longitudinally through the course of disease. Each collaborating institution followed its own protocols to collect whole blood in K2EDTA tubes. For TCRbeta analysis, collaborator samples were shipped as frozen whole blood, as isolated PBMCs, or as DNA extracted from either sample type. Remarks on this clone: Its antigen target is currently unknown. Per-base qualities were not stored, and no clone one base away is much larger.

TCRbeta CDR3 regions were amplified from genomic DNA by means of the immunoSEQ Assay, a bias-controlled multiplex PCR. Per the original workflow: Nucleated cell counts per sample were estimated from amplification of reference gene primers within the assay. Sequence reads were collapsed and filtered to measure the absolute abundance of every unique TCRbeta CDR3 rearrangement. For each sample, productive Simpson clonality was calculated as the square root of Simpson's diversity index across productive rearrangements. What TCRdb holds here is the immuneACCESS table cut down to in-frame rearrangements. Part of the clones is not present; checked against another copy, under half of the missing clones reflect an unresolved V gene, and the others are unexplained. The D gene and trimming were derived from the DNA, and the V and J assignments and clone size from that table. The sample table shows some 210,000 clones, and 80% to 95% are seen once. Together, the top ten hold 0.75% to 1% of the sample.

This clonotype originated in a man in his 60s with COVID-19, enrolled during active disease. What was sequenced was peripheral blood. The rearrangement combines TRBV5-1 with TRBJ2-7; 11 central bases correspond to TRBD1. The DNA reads TGCGCCAGCAGCATAAAACCGGGACAGGGGGGGTACGAGCAGTACTTC. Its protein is CASSIKPGQGGYEQYF.